Below, 14 T cell receptor beta chains from the same sample are listed, as sequenced in a study of T-cell reconstitution after alpha-beta-depleted transplantation in children listed by TCRdb under 2016. The library was generated by PCR. Sequencing was carried out with an Illumina HiSeq 2500. TCR libraries were prepared with molecular barcoding, using unique molecular identifiers to normalize TCRbeta repertoire quantification. TCRdb reprocessing: public reads trimmed at Q25 with fastp, clones called with MiXCR, in-frame beta chains kept. Entries are consolidated by CDR3 protein sequence, retaining the most common genes and DNA. Present in this sample are 200,000 or so distinct CDR3 sequences, 6.3% of which were seen just once. Just over 4.5% of the sample goes to the ten largest clones. The intended sense of this specimen's treatment or condition label: allogeneic hematopoietic cell transplantation with graft depleted of TCRalphabeta T cells and CD19 B cells.

Sequenced here: PBMCs, sampled before TCRalphabeta/CD19-depleted stem cell transplant. These receptors came from a girl under three years old with combined immunodeficiency, due to receive a stem cell transplant.

The CDR3 DNA reads as TGTGCCAGCAGCGGTGGCGTAGCTCGCCATGAGCAGTTCTTC. Protein product: CASSGGVARHEQFF. The chain recombines TRBV7-9 with TRBJ2-1, with D hard to call. V was cut by 5 bases and J by 8 bases, with 16 bases left in between. There are 14 residues in the CDR3. Germline V gene sequence: CDR1 SEHNR, CDR2 FQNEAQ (reference sequence). Combining the CDR3 with reference TRBV7-9 and TRBJ2-1 gives the whole variable domain DTGVSQNPRHKITKRGQNVTFRCDPISEHNRLYWYRQTLGQGPEFLTYFQNEAQLEKSRLLSDRFSAERPKGSFSTLEIQRTEQGDSAMYLCASSGGVARHEQFFGPGTRLTVL.

Many counts were recorded for this clonotype. The chain couples TRBV2 to TRBJ1-2; tentative D call: TRBD1 (5 bases). CDR3 length: 15 amino acids. The V gene's germline CDR1 is SNHLY and CDR2 FYNNEI. Trimming removed 3 bases at V and 3 bases at J, with 14 bases between. The CDR3 sequence is CASSEYRRAYYGYTF. The CDR3, as DNA: TGTGCCAGCAGTGAGTACAGGAGGGCCTACTATGGCTACACCTTC.

This clonotype was detected ten times or more. The chain has TRBV7-8 and TRBJ2-1, with 8 bases that match TRBD2. V trimming: 4 bases; J trimming: 2 bases; junction bases outside the gene matches: 1. Germline CDR1 SGHVS, CDR2 FQNEAQ. This CDR3 comprises 14 residues. CDR3 in amino acids: CASSWTSPYNEQFF. The CDR3 DNA is TGTGCCAGCAGCTGGACTAGCCCCTACAATGAGCAGTTCTTC.

This clonotype appeared a few times. The V and J genes are TRBV19 and TRBJ1-5; D possibly corresponds to TRBD1 (5 bases). In germline, CDR1 is LNHDA, CDR2 SQIVND (reference sequence). CDR3 length equals 14 residues. V was shortened by 6 bases and J by 6 bases, with 15 bases between the two germline ends. The CDR3 reads CASSITGAAQPQHF. CDR3 nucleotide sequence: TGTGCCAGTAGCATCACAGGAGCGGCTCAGCCCCAGCATTTT.

This clonotype was seen many times. The chain uses TRBV7-9 and TRBJ2-7, with TRBD1 matching over 9 bases. Unmatched junction bases numbered 18, after V lost 5 bases and J lost 7 bases. The V gene's germline CDR1 is SEHNR and CDR2 FQNEAQ (reference sequence). The CDR3 is 17 residues long. This CDR3 reads CASSPPLVGTGIVEQYF. Here the CDR3 DNA reads TGTGCCAGCAGCCCCCCCCTTGTCGGGACAGGGATTGTGGAGCAGTACTTC.

This clonotype came up many times. The rearrangement links TRBV25-1 to TRBJ2-1; 14 nucleotides align to TRBD2. V gave up 11 bases and J gave up 4 bases; unmatched junction bases: 10. The germline V gene has CDR1 MGHDK and CDR2 SYGVNS. The CDR3 loop spans 16 amino acids. This CDR3 reads CAVPVGLAGGYNEQFF. The DNA of the CDR3 is TGTGCCGTTCCTGTCGGACTAGCGGGGGGATACAATGAGCAGTTCTTC.

This clonotype appeared many times. This chain uses TRBV7-9 with TRBJ1-1; tentatively, D is TRBD1 (5 bases). The CDR3 sequence is 13 residues long. Germline loops: CDR1 SEHNR, CDR2 FQNEAQ (reference sequence). The V and J ends lost 6 bases and 1 base respectively, with 9 bases between them. The DNA of the CDR3 is TGTGCCAGCAGTGCAGGGTGGAACACTGAAGCTTTCTTT. The encoded protein is CASSAGWNTEAFF. Full variable domain (remainder filled in from reference TRBV7-9 and TRBJ1-1): DTGVSQNPRHKITKRGQNVTFRCDPISEHNRLYWYRQTLGQGPEFLTYFQNEAQLEKSRLLSDRFSAERPKGSFSTLEIQRTEQGDSAMYLCASSAGWNTEAFFGQGTRLTVV.

Ten or more counts support this clonotype. J is TRBJ2-3 and V is TRBV7-8; D is unclear. Germline V gene lookup returns CDR1 SGHVS and CDR2 FQNEAQ. The CDR3 is made up of 14 amino acids. Deletions cut 2 bases from V and 0 bases from J, with 6 bases between. The CDR3: CASSLSRSTDTQYF. Here the CDR3 DNA reads TGTGCCAGCAGCTTAAGCCGTAGCACAGATACGCAGTATTTT.

This clonotype appeared many times. The chain links TRBV12-3 or TRBV12-4 to TRBJ2-1; D remains unclear. V gave up 3 bases and J gave up 5 bases, with 11 bases separating them. This CDR3 comprises 14 residues. CDR3 region: CASSLGPTDNEQFF. The CDR3 coding sequence is TGTGCCAGCAGTTTGGGTCCTACGGACAATGAGCAGTTCTTC.

This clonotype was recorded many times. The CDR3 region has the DNA TGCGCCAGCAGCCCAGGGATCTCGGGGGAACAAGAGACCCAGTACTTC. Translation gives CASSPGISGEQETQYF. The rearrangement uses TRBV5-1 and TRBJ2-5, with D maybe TRBD2 (6 bases). With 4 bases removed from V and 2 bases from J, the gap between germline ends came to 18 bases. In germline, CDR1 is SGHRS, CDR2 YFSETQ. CDR3 length equals 16 residues.

There are a few counts of this clonotype. This chain joins TRBV28 and TRBJ1-2, with no clear D. V was shortened by 5 bases and J by 3 bases, with 16 bases between the two germline ends. CDR3 length: 15 amino acids. The germline gives CDR1 MDHEN, CDR2 SYDVKM. This chain's CDR3 is CASSPPERADYGYTF. In nucleotides, the CDR3 is TGTGCCAGCAGTCCTCCCGAAAGGGCGGACTATGGCTACACCTTC.

In this sample, this clonotype turned up many times. This sequence joins TRBV12-3 or TRBV12-4 and TRBJ2-5, with TRBD1 matching over 8 bases. After removal of 6 bases from V and 4 bases from J, the junction contained 7 bases not matched to a gene. The CDR3 is made up of 14 amino acids. CDR3 loop: CASSYYGQGETQYF. Here the CDR3 DNA reads TGTGCCAGCAGCTACTATGGACAGGGAGAGACCCAGTACTTC.

This clonotype was picked up many times. The chain uses TRBV20-1 and TRBJ2-3, with D unresolved. V was trimmed by 3 bases and J by 0 bases, leaving 10 bases between them. The V gene's germline CDR1 is DFQATT and CDR2 SNEGSKA (reference sequence). The CDR3 has 14 amino acids. CDR3 amino acids: CSASNGFSTDTQYF. The CDR3, as DNA: TGCAGTGCTAGTAATGGATTTAGCACAGATACGCAGTATTTT.

This clonotype was counted many times. The CDR3 loop reads CASSTRLNTGELFF. As DNA, the CDR3 is TGTGCCAGCAGTACTCGCCTAAACACCGGGGAGCTGTTTTTT. The chain has TRBV6-2 or TRBV6-3 and TRBJ2-2, with D unresolved. Per germline, CDR1 MNHEY and CDR2 SVGEGT. V was clipped by 5 bases and J by 2 bases, with 9 bases between them. The CDR3 contains 14 residues.